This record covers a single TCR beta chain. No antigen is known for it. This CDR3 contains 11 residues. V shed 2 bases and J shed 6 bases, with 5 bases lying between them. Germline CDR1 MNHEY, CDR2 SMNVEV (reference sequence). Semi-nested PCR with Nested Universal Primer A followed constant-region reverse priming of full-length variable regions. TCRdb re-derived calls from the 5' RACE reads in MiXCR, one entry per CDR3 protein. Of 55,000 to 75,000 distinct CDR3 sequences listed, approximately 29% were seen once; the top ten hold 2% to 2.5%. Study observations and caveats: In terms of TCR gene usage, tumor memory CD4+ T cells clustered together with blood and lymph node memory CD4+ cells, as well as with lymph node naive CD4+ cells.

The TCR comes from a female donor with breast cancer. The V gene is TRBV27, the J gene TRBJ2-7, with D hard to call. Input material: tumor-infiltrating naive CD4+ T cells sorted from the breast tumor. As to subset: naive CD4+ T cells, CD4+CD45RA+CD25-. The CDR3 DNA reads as TGTGCCAGCAGTTTAAGTCCCGAGCAGTACTTC. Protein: CASSLSPEQYF.